This T cell receptor beta chain was profiled in a study of blood T cell repertoires in COVID-19. As originally analysed: Estimated nucleated cell counts came from reference gene primer amplification. Clones were read by immunoSEQ multiplex PCR, and TCRdb kept only the in-frame ones, dropping some. D and trimming were read from the DNA, whereas the V and J calls and clone size are those reported in that table. The sample records under 300,000 clones, around 78% being singletons. This clone appeared a few times. This CDR3 has 18 residues. The germline V gene encodes CDR1 MGHRA and CDR2 YSYEKL. Trimming at V came to 6 bases and at J to 0 bases, leaving 14 bases not matched to a gene.

The TCR originated in a man between 60 and 75 years old who had recovered from COVID-19. The chain joins TRBV4-1 to TRBJ1-1, with TRBD1 matching 9 bases. Sequenced sample: peripheral blood. This CDR3 is CASSPTGGAPGMNTEAFF. CDR3 nucleotide sequence: TGCGCCAGCAGTCCTACAGGGGGCGCCCCAGGTATGAACACTGAAGCTTTCTTT.